This T cell receptor (beta chain) was retrieved from a study of blood T cell repertoires in COVID-19. On the study more broadly: Sites across the United States, Italy and Spain contributed samples from acute and convalescent COVID-19. T cells, B-cell-depleted T cells, or PBMCs supplied cDNA or gDNA.

The CDR3 is 15 residues long. V lost 5 bases to trimming and J lost 1 base; unmatched junction nucleotides: 2. Per the germline V gene, CDR1 is SGHNT and CDR2 is YENEEA. Libraries were prepared by immunoSEQ multiplex PCR; TCRdb keeps only in-frame clonotypes and omits some of them. The sample includes 84,000 or so clones, about 83% of them seen just once. This chain links TRBV11-3 with TRBJ1-3; 10 bases line up with TRBD1. The clonotype originates from a woman over 75 with acute or convalescent COVID-19. Input material: peripheral blood. For the CDR3, the DNA is TGTGCCAGCAGCCCGGGACAGGGGTCTGGAAACACCATATATTTT. Amino acids: CASSPGQGSGNTIYF.